This T cell receptor beta chain was sequenced for a study of T cell responses to AZD1222 COVID-19 vaccine. Study-wide results and limits: The study reported that nearly half of spike-specific TCRs target unmutated variant regions. Repertoires were collected only later (after the peak T cell response had occurred). Two doses of AZD1222 preceded a rise in Spike-specific TCR breadth and depth.

Concerning this clone itself: Its antigen is undetermined.

The CDR3 totals 14 residues. Trimming cost V 2 bases and J 0 bases, with 8 bases left between them. Germline lookup yields CDR1 SGDLS and CDR2 YYNGEE. Measured with immunoSEQ multiplex PCR; TCRdb has only the in-frame clones, and not every one. The table lists under 200,000 clones, roughly 92% of them singletons. The rearrangement links TRBV9 to TRBJ1-1; D remains ambiguous. Sequencing used peripheral blood, obtained 28 days after the second dose of the MenACWY control vaccine. This TCR was sampled from an adult who received the MenACWY meningococcal vaccine as a control. Here the CDR3 DNA reads TGTGCCAGCAGCGTTTTAGGACTGAACACTGAAGCTTTCTTT. Protein product: CASSVLGLNTEAFF. Together with reference TRBV9 and TRBJ1-1, the CDR3 gives the full variable domain: DSGVTQTPKHLITATGQRVTLRCSPRSGDLSVYWYQQSLDQGLQFLIQYYNGEERAKGNILERFSAQQFPDLHSELNLSSLELGDSALYFCASSVLGLNTEAFFGQGTRLTVV.